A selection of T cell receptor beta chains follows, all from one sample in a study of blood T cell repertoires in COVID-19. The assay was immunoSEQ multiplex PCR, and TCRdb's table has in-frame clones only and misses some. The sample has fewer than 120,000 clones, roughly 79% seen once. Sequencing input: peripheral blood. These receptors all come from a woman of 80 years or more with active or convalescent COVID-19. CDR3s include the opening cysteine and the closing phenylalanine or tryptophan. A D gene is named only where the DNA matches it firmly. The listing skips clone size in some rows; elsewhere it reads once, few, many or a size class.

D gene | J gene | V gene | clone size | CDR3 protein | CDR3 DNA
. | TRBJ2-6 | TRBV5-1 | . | CASSLRGPGSGANVLTF | TGCGCCAGCAGCTTGAGGGGTCCGGGCTCTGGGGCCAACGTCCTGACTTTC
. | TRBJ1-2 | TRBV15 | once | CATSRDSQPARGGYTF | TGTGCCACCAGCAGAGATTCGCAGCCAGCCCGCGGGGGCTACACCTTC
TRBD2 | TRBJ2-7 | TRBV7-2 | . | CASSHVAGGFYEQYF | TGTGCCAGCAGCCACGTAGCGGGGGGATTCTACGAGCAGTACTTC
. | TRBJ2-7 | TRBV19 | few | CASSILGAGGYEQYF | TGTGCCAGTAGTATATTGGGGGCAGGAGGCTACGAGCAGTACTTC
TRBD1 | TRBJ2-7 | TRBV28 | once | CASSQGQAYEQYF | TGTGCCAGCAGTCAGGGACAGGCCTACGAGCAGTACTTC
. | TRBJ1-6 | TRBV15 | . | CATSRTTGGKAPLHF | TGTGCCACCAGCAGGACGACCGGGGGTAAGGCACCCCTCCACTTT
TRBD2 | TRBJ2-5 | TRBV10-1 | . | CASIGGRALETQYF | TGCGCCAGCATTGGCGGGAGGGCCCTAGAGACCCAGTACTTC
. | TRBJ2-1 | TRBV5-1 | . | CASSLGQEGEQFF | TGCGCCAGCAGCTTGGGTCAGGAGGGTGAGCAGTTCTTC
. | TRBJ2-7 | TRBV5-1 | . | CASSQISGMVSYEQYF | TGCGCCAGCAGCCAGATCTCAGGGATGGTGTCCTACGAGCAGTACTTC
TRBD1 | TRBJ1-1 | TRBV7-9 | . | CASYRGRSTEAFF | TGTGCCAGCTACAGGGGGCGGAGCACTGAAGCTTTCTTT
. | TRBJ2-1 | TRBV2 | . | CASIGDIYNEQFF | TGTGCCTCGATAGGGGACATTTACAATGAGCAGTTCTTC
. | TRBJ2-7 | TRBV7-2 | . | CASSLRSGREQYF | TGTGCCAGCAGCTTACGGTCAGGGAGGGAGCAGTACTTC
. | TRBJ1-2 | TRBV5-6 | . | CASSLEHPYGYTF | TGTGCCAGCAGCTTGGAGCACCCCTATGGCTACACCTTC
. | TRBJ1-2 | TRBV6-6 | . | CASSYPPTNYGYTF | TGTGCCAGCAGTTACCCCCCCACTAACTATGGCTACACCTTC